Following are 18 T cell receptor beta chains from one sample sequenced in a study of control samples from healthy donors and cancer patients (TCRdb year 2020). Libraries came from the immunoSEQ multiplex PCR assay. The table comes from immuneACCESS by way of TCRdb, which keeps in-frame sequences with V and J called. Part of the clones is missing from these tables; in studies checked, under half for an unresolved V gene and the rest for unknown reasons. This sample comprises 150,000 to 180,000 clones, about 94% of them detected only once. Jointly, the top ten make up 4.5% to 6% of the sample. Input material: blood. These receptors all stem from a man aged 35 to 55 in good health.

The CDR3 protein is CASGQGRLNSPLHF. The CDR3 DNA reads as TGTGCCAGCGGTCAGGGGCGACTGAATTCACCCCTCCACTTT. The rearrangement uses TRBV27 and TRBJ1-6; a possible D gene is TRBD1 (6 bases). The V end was cut by 8 bases, the J end by 7 bases, with 15 bases between. Germline V lookup: CDR1 MNHEY, CDR2 SMNVEV (reference sequence). The CDR3 runs 14 residues.

CDR3 coding DNA: TGTGCCAGCAGCTTAGCCCGGGCTGGCACCGGGGAGCTGTTTTTT. As protein: CASSLARAGTGELFF. The V call is TRBV11-3, the J call TRBJ2-2, with unresolved D. V lost 1 base, J lost 4 bases, and 10 bases lay in between. CDR3 length: 15 residues. CDR1 is SGHNT and CDR2 is YENEEA in the germline V gene.

The CDR3, as DNA: TGTGCCAGTAGTCCCTCGACAGGGATCAATGAGCAGTTCTTC. Encoded protein: CASSPSTGINEQFF. This chain joins TRBV19 and TRBJ2-1; the match to TRBD1 covers 7 bases. Losses at the gene ends were 5 bases for V and 6 bases for J; bases not matched to a gene: 7. The germline gives CDR1 LNHDA, CDR2 SQIVND (reference sequence). The CDR3 has 14 amino acids.

This clone was counted a single time. J is TRBJ1-3 and V is TRBV4-3; tentatively, D is TRBD1 (5 bases). V lost 4 bases and J 0 bases, leaving 10 bases between the germline ends. CDR3 length: 15 amino acids. Germline CDR1 LGHNA, CDR2 YSLEER. CDR3 sequence reads: CASSPGPVSGNTIYF. CDR3 in DNA: TGCGCCAGCAGCCCGGGACCGGTCTCTGGAAACACCATATATTTT.

The chain has TRBV21-1 and TRBJ2-7; the table's D gene call, TRBD1, was not cross checked with the DNA. TRBV21-1 is recorded as a pseudogene. This CDR3 has 14 residues. The CDR3 spells CASSPLKGVGEQYF. The DNA of the CDR3 is TGTGCCAGCAGCCCTCTAAAAGGGGTGGGCGAGCAGTACTTC.

J is TRBJ2-7 and V is TRBV11-3; the D gene is possibly TRBD1 (6 bases). V lost 6 bases and J 7 bases, leaving 13 bases between the germline ends. Germline loops: CDR1 SGHNT, CDR2 YENEEA. The length of the CDR3 is 12 residues. CDR3: CASSRTGREQYF. CDR3 bases: TGTGCCAGCAGTCGAACAGGGCGGGAGCAGTACTTC. The variable domain in full, completed from reference TRBV11-3 and TRBJ2-7, reads EAGVVQSPRYKIIEKKQPVAFWCNPISGHNTLYWYLQNLGQGPELLIRYENEEAVDDSQLPKDRFSAERLKGVDSTLKIQPAELGDSAVYLCASSRTGREQYFGPGTRLTVT.

The CDR3 DNA follows: TGTGCCAGCAGTGAGCCGGGAGCGGGAAGTAACTATGGCTACACCTTC. Translation gives CASSEPGAGSNYGYTF. The genes are TRBV25-1 and TRBJ1-2; D ambiguous. CDR1 MGHDK and CDR2 SYGVNS come from the germline V gene. The V and J ends lost 3 bases and 1 base respectively, with 15 bases between them. The CDR3 has 16 amino acids.

The gene calls are TRBV28 and TRBJ1-3; D gene unclear. V gave up 2 bases and J gave up 0 bases, with 8 bases separating them. Per germline, CDR1 MDHEN and CDR2 SYDVKM. The CDR3 runs to 15 residues. The CDR3 DNA sequence: TGTGCCAGCAGTTTAGTGGGCAGCTCTGGAAACACCATATATTTT. Protein sequence: CASSLVGSSGNTIYF.

This clone came up once. The chain uses TRBV7-9 and TRBJ1-5, with a possible D match to TRBD1 (5 bases). The CDR3 contains 15 residues. CDR1 and CDR2 from the germline V gene are SEHNR and FQNEAQ (reference sequence). The ends were cut back, 1 base at V and 3 bases at J, with 10 bases in the middle. CDR3 amino acids: CASSLEGANNQPQHF. The CDR3 region has the DNA TGTGCCAGCAGCTTAGAAGGGGCAAACAATCAGCCCCAGCATTTT. Full variable domain (remainder filled in from reference TRBV7-9 and TRBJ1-5): DTGVSQNPRHKITKRGQNVTFRCDPISEHNRLYWYRQTLGQGPEFLTYFQNEAQLEKSRLLSDRFSAERPKGSFSTLEIQRTEQGDSAMYLCASSLEGANNQPQHFGDGTRLSIL.

J is TRBJ1-6 and V is TRBV27, with a possible D match to TRBD1 (5 bases). The CDR3 is 14 amino acids. V lost 10 bases, J lost 8 bases, and 18 bases lay in between. The germline V gene encodes CDR1 MNHEY and CDR2 SMNVEV (reference sequence). This CDR3 is CATALAGTDSPLHF. As DNA, the CDR3 is TGTGCCACCGCCCTAGCAGGGACTGATTCACCCCTCCACTTT.

The V call is TRBV5-6, the J call TRBJ1-3; the D is unclear. The germline CDR1 and CDR2 sequences are SGHDT and YYEEEE. Trimming removed 0 bases from V and 0 bases from J, with 7 bases in between. The CDR3 runs to 15 residues. The CDR3 coding sequence is TGTGCCAGCAGCTTGGGCCCGAGCTCTGGAAACACCATATATTTT. Translating it yields CASSLGPSSGNTIYF.

The chain joins TRBV7-2 to TRBJ1-2, with D possibly TRBD1 on 5 matching bases. The CDR3 runs 16 residues. CDR1 and CDR2 from the germline V gene are SGHTA and FQGNSA. V dropped 3 bases and J dropped 7 bases, with 21 bases sitting between them. DNA for the CDR3: TGTGCCAGCAGCTTGGGTAGGGGCAGAACCTCTCCTGGCTACACCTTC. Residues: CASSLGRGRTSPGYTF.

This clone was counted once. The chain uses TRBV7-2 and TRBJ2-7; 9 nucleotides align to TRBD1. V dropped 3 bases and J dropped 5; count of bases not matched to a gene: 2. The CDR3 contains 13 residues. Germline V gene sequence: CDR1 SGHTA, CDR2 FQGNSA. CDR3 in DNA: TGTGCCAGCAGCTTGGGACAGGGCCACGAGCAGTACTTC. Protein sequence: CASSLGQGHEQYF.

The chain employs TRBV4-1 and TRBJ1-1; 7 nucleotides align to TRBD1. Trimming cost V 7 bases and J 1 base; bases outside gene matches: 3. Germline V gene data show CDR1 as MGHRA and CDR2 as YSYEKL. The CDR3 is 13 amino acids. The CDR3 DNA follows: TGCGCCAGCACGGGACAGCAGAACACTGAAGCTTTCTTT. It is translated as CASTGQQNTEAFF.

The chain joins TRBV27 to TRBJ1-1; a weak D match, TRBD1 (5 bases). CDR1 and CDR2 from the germline V gene are MNHEY and SMNVEV (reference sequence). The length of the CDR3 is 16 residues. Trimming left V 5 bases short and J 1 base short, with 17 bases between. CDR3 sequence: CASSPLGRGKNTEAFF. The CDR3 DNA follows: TGTGCCAGCAGTCCGTTGGGACGGGGGAAGAACACTGAAGCTTTCTTT.

This clone was seen just once. The V gene is TRBV7-2, the J gene TRBJ2-7; possible D gene TRBD2, 7 bases. This CDR3 has 17 amino acids. Trimming cost V 3 bases and J 2 bases, with 20 bases left between them. Germline V CDR1 and CDR2: SGHTA, FQGNSA. As DNA, the CDR3 is TGTGCCAGCAGCTTCCGGGGCGGGGGCTTAGCTACCTACGAGCAGTACTTC. It yields the protein CASSFRGGGLATYEQYF.

The V call is TRBV25-1, the J call TRBJ1-2; TRBD1 aligns across 10 bases. Unmatched junction bases numbered 5, after V lost 1 base and J lost 6 bases. Germline lookup yields CDR1 MGHDK and CDR2 SYGVNS. This CDR3 comprises 15 residues. CDR3 nucleotide sequence: TGTGCCAGCAGTGAATGGGGACAGGGGAAGGATGGCTACACCTTC. This sequence encodes CASSEWGQGKDGYTF.

V usage is TRBV19 and J usage is TRBJ2-5; D may correspond to TRBD1 or TRBD2 (6 bases each). The CDR3 runs 16 residues. V was cut by 1 base and J by 0 bases, with 12 bases left in between. CDR1 is LNHDA, CDR2 SQIVND, per germline (reference sequence). The CDR3 sequence: CASSIGVGGNQETQYF. The CDR3 nucleotides read TGTGCCAGTAGTATAGGGGTAGGGGGGAACCAAGAGACCCAGTACTTC.